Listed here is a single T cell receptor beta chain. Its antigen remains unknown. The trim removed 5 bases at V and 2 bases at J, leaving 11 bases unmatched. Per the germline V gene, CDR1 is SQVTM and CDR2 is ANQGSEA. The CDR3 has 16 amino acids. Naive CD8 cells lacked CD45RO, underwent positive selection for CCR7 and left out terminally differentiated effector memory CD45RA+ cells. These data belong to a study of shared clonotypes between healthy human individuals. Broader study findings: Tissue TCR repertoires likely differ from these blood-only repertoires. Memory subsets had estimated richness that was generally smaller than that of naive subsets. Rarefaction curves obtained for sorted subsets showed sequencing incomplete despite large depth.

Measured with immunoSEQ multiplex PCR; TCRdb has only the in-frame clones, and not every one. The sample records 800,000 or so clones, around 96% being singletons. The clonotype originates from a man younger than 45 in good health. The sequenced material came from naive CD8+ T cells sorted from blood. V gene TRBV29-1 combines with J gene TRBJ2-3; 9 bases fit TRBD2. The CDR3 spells CSVLQRTSVITDTQYF. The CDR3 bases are TGCAGCGTTCTCCAGCGGACTAGCGTGATCACAGATACGCAGTATTTT.